A single sample is the source of the 19 T cell receptor beta chains below, sequenced in a study of blood T cell repertoires in COVID-19. Sequencing used immunoSEQ multiplex PCR; TCRdb keeps in-frame clones, though not all of them. The sample lists about half a million clones, approximately 83% occurring once. Sequencing was done on a sample of peripheral blood. The receptor source for this set is a human donor in a cohort sampled during active COVID-19.

This clone was recorded a few times. The CDR3 DNA reads as TGTGCCAGTAGTTGGGACAGGGGCGCCGTCGTCGGAAACACCATATATTTT. Amino acid sequence: CASSWDRGAVVGNTIYF. The J gene is TRBJ1-3, the V gene TRBV19; 10 bases align to TRBD1. CDR3 size: 17 residues. Germline V gene lookup returns CDR1 LNHDA and CDR2 SQIVND (reference sequence). V lost 5 bases to trimming and J lost 4 bases; unmatched junction nucleotides: 11.

Only a few counts were recorded for this clone. The chain links TRBV18 to TRBJ1-1; 7 positions agree with TRBD1. Germline assignment: CDR1 KGHSH and CDR2 LQKENI. The CDR3 has 15 amino acids. The ends lost 3 bases at V and 0 bases at J; junction bases unmatched: 4. The CDR3 coding sequence is TGTGCCAGCTCACCTGCCGACAGGGTGAACACTGAAGCTTTCTTT. It specifies CASSPADRVNTEAFF. Using reference TRBV18 and TRBJ1-1 for the parts outside the CDR3, the full variable domain is NAGVMQNPRHLVRRRGQEARLRCSPMKGHSHVYWYRQLPEEGLKFMVYLQKENIIDESGMPKERFSAEFPKEGPSILRIQQVVRGDSAAYFCASSPADRVNTEAFFGQGTRLTVV.

The rearrangement joins TRBV19 to TRBJ1-4; D perhaps matches TRBD1 (5 bases). The CDR3 has 13 amino acids. CDR1 LNHDA and CDR2 SQIVND come from the germline V gene (reference sequence). Trimming left V 4 bases short and J 8 bases short, with 11 bases between. CDR3 in amino acids: CASSKRGGEKLFF. DNA of the CDR3: TGTGCCAGTAGTAAAAGGGGTGGGGAAAAACTGTTTTTT.

The chain links TRBV5-1 to TRBJ2-1; 7 nucleotides agree with TRBD1. The J segment lost 4 bases and the V segment lost 4 bases, leaving 11 bases of the junction unmatched. Germline V gene lookup returns CDR1 SGHRS and CDR2 YFSETQ. This CDR3 spans 16 amino acids. CDR3 protein: CASSAEGQILYNEQFF. The CDR3 coding sequence is TGCGCCAGCAGCGCCGAGGGACAGATCCTTTACAATGAGCAGTTCTTC.

The rearrangement links TRBV27 to TRBJ2-3; D gene uncertain. Trimming took off 4 bases at V and 5 bases at J, with 7 bases between the two ends. Germline CDR1 MNHEY, CDR2 SMNVEV (reference sequence). This CDR3 has 12 amino acids. This chain's CDR3 is CASSSGGDTQYF. The DNA for the CDR3 is TGTGCCAGCAGTTCCGGCGGAGATACGCAGTATTTT.

This clone occurred a few times. V and J are TRBV6-5 and TRBJ2-7; TRBD1 is a possible D gene (6 bases). Germline V lookup: CDR1 MNHEY, CDR2 SVGAGI. V was trimmed by 4 bases and J by 1 base, leaving 11 bases between them. The CDR3 runs to 14 residues. The chain's CDR3 is CASSSPTGSYEQYF. CDR3 coding DNA: TGTGCCAGCAGTTCCCCGACAGGTTCCTACGAGCAGTACTTC.

V usage is TRBV4-1 and J usage is TRBJ1-1; 8 positions agree with TRBD1. Losses at the gene ends were 6 bases for V and 1 base for J; bases not matched to a gene: 7. Germline V lookup: CDR1 MGHRA, CDR2 YSYEKL. The CDR3 contains 15 residues. The CDR3 here is CASRPITGGNTEAFF. Written as DNA, the CDR3 is TGCGCCAGCAGGCCTATAACAGGGGGGAACACTGAAGCTTTCTTT.

The J gene is TRBJ2-5, the V gene TRBV7-8; 8 bases align to TRBD2. V lost 2 bases and J lost 2; bases outside the gene matches: 7. The CDR3 runs to 16 residues. Germline V lookup: CDR1 SGHVS, CDR2 FQNEAQ. The CDR3 region has the DNA TGTGCCAGCAGCTTAAACGGGAGGGGTCTACAAGAGACCCAGTACTTC. It codes for CASSLNGRGLQETQYF.

CDR3: CSVDWDSFEKLFF. In DNA form, the CDR3 reads TGCAGCGTTGACTGGGACAGCTTTGAAAAACTGTTTTTT. V and J are TRBV29-1 and TRBJ1-4; 7 bases are a match to TRBD1. CDR3 length equals 13 residues. Trimming removed 3 bases from V and 7 bases from J; junction bases left unmatched: 5. The germline V gene has CDR1 SQVTM and CDR2 ANQGSEA.

This chain uses TRBV6-5 with TRBJ1-1; D ambiguous. This CDR3 contains 13 residues. The V and J ends lost 5 bases and 0 bases respectively, with 7 bases between them. Germline V gene data show CDR1 as MNHEY and CDR2 as SVGAGI. Here the CDR3 DNA reads TGTGCCAGCAGTATAGCTTTGAACACTGAAGCTTTCTTT. This encodes CASSIALNTEAFF.

The chain has TRBV7-2 and TRBJ2-1, with TRBD2 matching 9 bases. Germline CDR1 reads SGHTA; CDR2 reads FQGNSA. V trimming: 5 bases; J trimming: 5 bases; junction bases outside the gene matches: 7. This CDR3 comprises 15 residues. CDR3 coding DNA: TGTGCCAGCAGCCTCGCTAGCGGGGCACACAATGAGCAGTTCTTC. Amino acid sequence: CASSLASGAHNEQFF. The whole variable domain, remainder taken from reference TRBV7-2 and TRBJ2-1, is GAGVSQSPSNKVTEKGKDVELRCDPISGHTALYWYRQSLGQGLEFLIYFQGNSAPDKSGLPSDRFSAERTGGSVSTLTIQRTQQEDSAVYLCASSLASGAHNEQFFGPGTRLTVL.

This chain links TRBV7-9 with TRBJ2-7; 9 bases fit TRBD2. Germline CDR1 is SEHNR and CDR2 is FQNEAQ (reference sequence). Germline trimming cut 3 bases from V and 2 bases from J; bases unmatched to any gene: 2. This CDR3 has 14 residues. The CDR3 bases are TGTGCCAGCAGCTTTCTAGCGGGAACCTACGAGCAGTACTTC. Protein product: CASSFLAGTYEQYF.

The V gene is TRBV3-1 (or the pseudogene TRBV3-2), the J gene TRBJ2-2, with D unresolved. V lost 2 bases and J 3 bases, leaving 19 bases between the germline ends. The CDR3 has 18 residues. Germline values: CDR1 LGHDT, CDR2 YNNKEL (reference sequence). The CDR3 DNA sequence: TGTGCCAGCAGCCAATCTCCCGTAAGAGCCTCTTACACCGGGGAGCTGTTTTTT. It is translated as CASSQSPVRASYTGELFF.

The gene calls are TRBV9 and TRBJ2-7; 9 bases align to TRBD2. V lost 1 base, J lost 2 bases, and 4 bases stayed unmatched. CDR3 length: 15 amino acids. CDR1 SGDLS and CDR2 YYNGEE come from the germline V gene. CDR3 DNA sequence: TGTGCCAGCAGCGTATGGGCTAGCGGGGCCTACGAGCAGTACTTC. It yields the protein CASSVWASGAYEQYF. Variable domain in full (rest from reference TRBV9 and TRBJ2-7): DSGVTQTPKHLITATGQRVTLRCSPRSGDLSVYWYQQSLDQGLQFLIQYYNGEERAKGNILERFSAQQFPDLHSELNLSSLELGDSALYFCASSVWASGAYEQYFGPGTRLTVT.

The chain couples TRBV12-3 or TRBV12-4 to TRBJ1-2; TRBD1 might be the D (6 bases). V dropped 2 bases and J dropped 8 bases, with 9 bases sitting between them. The CDR3 loop spans 12 amino acids. In DNA, the CDR3 is TGTGCCAGCAGTTTAAACAGGGACGGCTACACCTTC. Translating gives CASSLNRDGYTF.

This rearrangement joins TRBV18 to TRBJ2-7; a possible D gene is TRBD2 (6 bases). Germline CDR1 is KGHSH and CDR2 is LQKENI. The length of the CDR3 is 16 residues. V lost 1 base to trimming and J lost 3 bases, with 16 bases between them. CDR3 in amino acids: CASSPQGGTGFYEQYF. The CDR3 region has the DNA TGTGCCAGCTCACCACAAGGCGGGACGGGATTCTACGAGCAGTACTTC.

The chain links TRBV20-1 to TRBJ1-1, with D possibly matching TRBD1 (6 bases). Germline loops: CDR1 DFQATT, CDR2 SNEGSKA (reference sequence). This CDR3 has 13 amino acids. V was cut by 3 bases and J by 9 bases, with 17 bases left in between. Here the CDR3 reads CSASFSGGGQAFF. The CDR3, as DNA: TGCAGTGCTAGTTTCTCTGGCGGGGGGCAAGCTTTCTTT.

The chain has TRBV19 and TRBJ1-2, with 8 positions matching TRBD1. V lost 2 bases, J lost 1 base, and 0 bases stayed unmatched. The germline V gene has CDR1 LNHDA and CDR2 SQIVND (reference sequence). The CDR3 totals 14 residues. CDR3 loop: CASSITGGNYGYTF. The CDR3 DNA reads TGTGCCAGTAGTATAACAGGGGGTAACTATGGCTACACCTTC.

J is TRBJ2-3 and V is TRBV6-2 or TRBV6-3; maybe TRBD2 (5 bases). The CDR3 spans 19 residues. Germline-derived CDR1 and CDR2 are MNHEY and SVGEGT. V was cut by 0 bases and J by 2 bases, with 21 bases left in between. As DNA, the CDR3 is TGTGCCAGCAGTTACTCGATTCCCCGTCCGGGGTCGGCCACAGATACGCAGTATTTT. This gives the protein CASSYSIPRPGSATDTQYF.